Listed below are T cell receptor beta chains from one sample, sequenced in a study of blood T cell repertoires in COVID-19. The data were produced by immunoSEQ multiplex PCR, yet TCRdb's version contains in-frame clones alone and is incomplete. This repertoire shows about 260,000 clones, about 86% found once; its top ten account for around 1.8%. Sequencing was performed on peripheral blood. The receptors originated from a young man with active or convalescent COVID-19. The conserved cysteine and the conserved F or W are not part of the CDR3 here.

j_gene: TRBJ2-3; v_gene: TRBV5-8; CDR3aa: ASSFEATDTQY
j_gene: TRBJ1-2; v_gene: TRBV29-1; CDR3aa: SVEGGYGYT
j_gene: TRBJ1-1; v_gene: TRBV30; CDR3aa: AWSVRDRGPMNTEAF
j_gene: TRBJ2-1; v_gene: TRBV5-4; CDR3aa: ASTNRGQAVNEQF
j_gene: TRBJ2-1; v_gene: TRBV7-3; CDR3aa: ASSPGWRGSYNEQF
j_gene: TRBJ1-1; v_gene: TRBV29-1; CDR3aa: SVESGLVAF
j_gene: TRBJ2-1; v_gene: TRBV5-1; CDR3aa: ASSGGPSLDEQF
j_gene: TRBJ1-1; v_gene: TRBV3-1/TRBV3-2; CDR3aa: ASSQTAITGRPQAF
j_gene: TRBJ1-2; v_gene: TRBV20-1; CDR3aa: SAWDSYGYT
j_gene: TRBJ2-5; v_gene: TRBV4-1; CDR3aa: ASSQVTSGVGVQETQY
j_gene: TRBJ1-3; v_gene: TRBV13; CDR3aa: ASSSGTGGNTIY
j_gene: TRBJ2-1; v_gene: TRBV6-5; CDR3aa: ASSRLAGPPEQF
j_gene: TRBJ2-3; v_gene: TRBV6-5; CDR3aa: ASRLAGGPTDTQY
j_gene: TRBJ2-7; v_gene: TRBV6-6; CDR3aa: ASSYSGLAGGPVQY
j_gene: TRBJ2-7; v_gene: TRBV5-1; CDR3aa: ASSPGQPQTYEQY
j_gene: TRBJ1-2; v_gene: TRBV6-5; CDR3aa: ASSSRQGAGGYT
j_gene: TRBJ1-2; v_gene: TRBV6-4; CDR3aa: ASSDRSTGLYGYT